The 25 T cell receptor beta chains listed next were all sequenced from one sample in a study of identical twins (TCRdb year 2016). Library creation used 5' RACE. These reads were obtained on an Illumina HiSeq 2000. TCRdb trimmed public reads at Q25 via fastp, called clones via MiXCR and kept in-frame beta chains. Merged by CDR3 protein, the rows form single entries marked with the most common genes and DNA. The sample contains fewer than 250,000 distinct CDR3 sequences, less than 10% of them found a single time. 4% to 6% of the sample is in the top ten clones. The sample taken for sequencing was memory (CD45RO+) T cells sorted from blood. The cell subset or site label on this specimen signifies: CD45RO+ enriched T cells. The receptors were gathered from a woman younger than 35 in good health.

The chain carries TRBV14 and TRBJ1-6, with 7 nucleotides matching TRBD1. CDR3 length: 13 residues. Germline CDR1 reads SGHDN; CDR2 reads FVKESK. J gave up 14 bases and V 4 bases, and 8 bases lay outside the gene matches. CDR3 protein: CASSPYRGLSLHF. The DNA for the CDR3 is TGTGCCAGCAGCCCCTACAGGGGACTATCCCTCCACTTT.

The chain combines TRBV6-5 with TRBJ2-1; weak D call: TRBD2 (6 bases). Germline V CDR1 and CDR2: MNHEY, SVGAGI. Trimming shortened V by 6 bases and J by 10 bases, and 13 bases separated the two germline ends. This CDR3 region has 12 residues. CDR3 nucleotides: TGTGCCAGCAGGCGACTAGTCGGCGAGCAGTTCTTC. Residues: CASRRLVGEQFF.

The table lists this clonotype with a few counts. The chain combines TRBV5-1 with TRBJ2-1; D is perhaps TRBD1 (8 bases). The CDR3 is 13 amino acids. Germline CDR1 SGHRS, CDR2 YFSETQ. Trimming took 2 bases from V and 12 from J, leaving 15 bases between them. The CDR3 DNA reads TGCGCCAGCAGCTTAGGACAGGGAGGGTGGCAGTTCTTC. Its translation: CASSLGQGGWQFF.

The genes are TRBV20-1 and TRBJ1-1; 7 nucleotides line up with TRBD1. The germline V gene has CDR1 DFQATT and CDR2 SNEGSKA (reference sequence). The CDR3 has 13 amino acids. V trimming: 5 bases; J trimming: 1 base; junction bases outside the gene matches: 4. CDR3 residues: CSAATGANTEAFF. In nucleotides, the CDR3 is TGCAGTGCTGCCACAGGGGCGAACACTGAAGCTTTCTTT.

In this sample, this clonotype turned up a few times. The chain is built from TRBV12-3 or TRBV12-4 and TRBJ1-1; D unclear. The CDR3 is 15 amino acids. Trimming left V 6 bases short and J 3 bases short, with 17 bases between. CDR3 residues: CASSPYGGADTEAFF. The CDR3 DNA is TGTGCCAGCAGCCCCTATGGCGGAGCTGACACTGAAGCTTTCTTT.

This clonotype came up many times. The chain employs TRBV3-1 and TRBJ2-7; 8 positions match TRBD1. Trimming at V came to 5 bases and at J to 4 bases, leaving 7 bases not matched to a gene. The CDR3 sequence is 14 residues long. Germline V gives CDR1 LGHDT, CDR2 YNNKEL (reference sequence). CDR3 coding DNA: TGTGCCAGCAGCGCCCGACAGGGGCTGTACGAGCAGTACTTC. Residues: CASSARQGLYEQYF.

CDR3 in amino acids: CATQLAGAHEQYF. In DNA, the CDR3 is TGTGCCACCCAACTAGCGGGAGCCCACGAGCAGTACTTC. V gene TRBV10-3 combines with J gene TRBJ2-7; 11 nucleotides agree with TRBD2. Germline V gene data show CDR1 as ENHRY and CDR2 as SYGVKD. The CDR3 length is 13 residues. J was trimmed by 5 bases and V by 10 bases; bases with no gene match: 7.

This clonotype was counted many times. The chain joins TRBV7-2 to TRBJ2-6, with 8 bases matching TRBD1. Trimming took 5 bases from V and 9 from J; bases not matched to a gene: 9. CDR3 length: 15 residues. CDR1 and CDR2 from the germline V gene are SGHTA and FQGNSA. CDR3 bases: TGTGCCAGCAGCCTAAGGGGGACAGGAAGCAACGTCCTGACTTTC. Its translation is CASSLRGTGSNVLTF.

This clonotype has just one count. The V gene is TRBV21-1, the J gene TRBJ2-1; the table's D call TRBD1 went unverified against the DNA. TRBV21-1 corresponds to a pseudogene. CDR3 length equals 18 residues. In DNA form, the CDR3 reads TGTGCCAGCCCCCGAGGGGACAGCAGACTAAAGCTCTACAATGAGCAGTTCTTC. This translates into CASPRGDSRLKLYNEQFF.

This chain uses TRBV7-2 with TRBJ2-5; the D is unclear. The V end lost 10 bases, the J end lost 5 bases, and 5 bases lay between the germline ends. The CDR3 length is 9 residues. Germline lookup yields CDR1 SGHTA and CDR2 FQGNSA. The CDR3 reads CAMGETQYF. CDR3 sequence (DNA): TGTGCCATGGGGGAGACCCAGTACTTC.

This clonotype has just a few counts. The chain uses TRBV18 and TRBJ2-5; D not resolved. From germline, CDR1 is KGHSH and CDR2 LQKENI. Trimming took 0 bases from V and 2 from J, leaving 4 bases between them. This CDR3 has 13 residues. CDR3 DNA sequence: TGTGCCAGCTCACCACCTGCACAAGAGACCCAGTACTTC. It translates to CASSPPAQETQYF.

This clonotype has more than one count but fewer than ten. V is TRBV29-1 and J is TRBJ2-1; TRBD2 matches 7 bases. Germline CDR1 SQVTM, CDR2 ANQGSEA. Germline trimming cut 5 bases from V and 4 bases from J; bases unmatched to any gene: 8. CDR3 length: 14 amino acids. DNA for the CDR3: TGCAGCGTTACCAGGGCGGGAGCTTACAATGAGCAGTTCTTC. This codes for CSVTRAGAYNEQFF.

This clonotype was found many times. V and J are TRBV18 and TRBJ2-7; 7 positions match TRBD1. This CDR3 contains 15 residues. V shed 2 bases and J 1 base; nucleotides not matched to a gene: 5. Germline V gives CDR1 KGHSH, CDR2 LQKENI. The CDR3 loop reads CASSPSGTASYEQYF. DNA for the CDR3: TGTGCCAGCTCACCATCCGGGACAGCTTCCTACGAGCAGTACTTC. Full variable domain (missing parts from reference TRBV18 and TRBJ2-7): NAGVMQNPRHLVRRRGQEARLRCSPMKGHSHVYWYRQLPEEGLKFMVYLQKENIIDESGMPKERFSAEFPKEGPSILRIQQVVRGDSAAYFCASSPSGTASYEQYFGPGTRLTVT.

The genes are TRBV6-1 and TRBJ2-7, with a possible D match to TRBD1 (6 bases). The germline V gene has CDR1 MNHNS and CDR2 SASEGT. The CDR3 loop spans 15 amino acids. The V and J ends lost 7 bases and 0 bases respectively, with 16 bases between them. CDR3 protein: CASKPHPQGSYEQYF. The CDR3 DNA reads TGTGCCAGCAAACCTCACCCACAGGGCTCCTACGAGCAGTACTTC.

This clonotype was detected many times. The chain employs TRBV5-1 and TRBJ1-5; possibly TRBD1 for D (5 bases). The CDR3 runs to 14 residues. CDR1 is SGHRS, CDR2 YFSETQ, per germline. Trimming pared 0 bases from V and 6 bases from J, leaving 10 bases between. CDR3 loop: CASSLVGQGQPQHF. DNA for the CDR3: TGCGCCAGCAGCTTGGTAGGGCAGGGTCAGCCCCAGCATTTT.

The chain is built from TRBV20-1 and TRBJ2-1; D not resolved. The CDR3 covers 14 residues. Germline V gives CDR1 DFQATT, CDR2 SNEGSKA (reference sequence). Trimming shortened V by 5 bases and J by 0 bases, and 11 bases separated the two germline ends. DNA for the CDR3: TGCAGTGCTTGGGCCGCGGCCTCCTACAATGAGCAGTTCTTC. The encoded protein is CSAWAAASYNEQFF.

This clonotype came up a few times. CDR3 coding DNA: TGTGCCAGCAGCTCCCTAGGTGGGCCCCAGCATTTT. This translates into CASSSLGGPQHF. The chain recombines TRBV7-2 with TRBJ1-5; no clear D. V was clipped by 4 bases and J by 9 bases, with 10 bases between them. Per germline, CDR1 SGHTA and CDR2 FQGNSA. The CDR3 length is 12 residues.

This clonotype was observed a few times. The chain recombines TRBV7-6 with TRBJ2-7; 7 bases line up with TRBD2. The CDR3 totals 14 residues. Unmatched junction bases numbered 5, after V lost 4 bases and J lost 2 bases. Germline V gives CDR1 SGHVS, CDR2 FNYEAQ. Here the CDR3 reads CASSSSGATYEQYF. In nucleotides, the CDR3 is TGTGCCAGCAGCTCGAGCGGGGCCACCTACGAGCAGTACTTC.

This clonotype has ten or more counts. The CDR3: CSAPRVYEQFF. CDR3 coding DNA: TGCAGTGCCCCAAGGGTCTATGAGCAGTTCTTC. The chain combines TRBV20-1 with TRBJ2-1, with D unresolved. The germline V gene encodes CDR1 DFQATT and CDR2 SNEGSKA (reference sequence). The CDR3 is 11 residues long. Trimming removed 6 bases at V and 8 bases at J, with 11 bases between.

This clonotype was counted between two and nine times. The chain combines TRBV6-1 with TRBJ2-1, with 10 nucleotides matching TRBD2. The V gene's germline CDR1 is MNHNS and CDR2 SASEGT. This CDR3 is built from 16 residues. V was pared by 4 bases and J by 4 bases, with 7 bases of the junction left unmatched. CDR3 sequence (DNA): TGTGCCAGCAGTGGGCTACTAGCGGGAACTTACAATGAGCAGTTCTTC. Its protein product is CASSGLLAGTYNEQFF.

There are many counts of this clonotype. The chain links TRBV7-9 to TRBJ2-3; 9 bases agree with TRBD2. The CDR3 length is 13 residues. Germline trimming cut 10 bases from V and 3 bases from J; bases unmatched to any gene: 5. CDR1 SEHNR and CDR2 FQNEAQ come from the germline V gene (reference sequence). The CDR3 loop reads CANSGRGTDTQYF. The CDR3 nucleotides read TGTGCCAATAGCGGGAGAGGGACAGATACGCAGTATTTT.

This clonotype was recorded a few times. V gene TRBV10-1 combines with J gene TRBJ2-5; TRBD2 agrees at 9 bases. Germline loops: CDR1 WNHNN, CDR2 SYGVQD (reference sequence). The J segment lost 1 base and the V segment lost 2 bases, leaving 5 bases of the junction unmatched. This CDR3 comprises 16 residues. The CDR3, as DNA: TGCGCCAGCAGTGAGAATAGCGGGGGTGGCCAAGAGACCCAGTACTTC. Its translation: CASSENSGGGQETQYF.

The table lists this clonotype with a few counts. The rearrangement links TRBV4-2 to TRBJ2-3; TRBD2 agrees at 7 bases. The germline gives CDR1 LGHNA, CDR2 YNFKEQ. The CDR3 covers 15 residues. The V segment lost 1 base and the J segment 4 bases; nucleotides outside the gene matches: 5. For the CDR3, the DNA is TGTGCCAGCAGCCAAGTCGGGGGGAGGTCAGATACGCAGTATTTT. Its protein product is CASSQVGGRSDTQYF.

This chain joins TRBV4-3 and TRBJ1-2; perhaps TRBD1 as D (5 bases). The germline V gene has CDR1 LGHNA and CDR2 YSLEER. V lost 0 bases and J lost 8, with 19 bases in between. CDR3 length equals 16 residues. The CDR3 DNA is TGCGCCAGCAGCCAAGATGCTTACGGGACCGGACGCGGCTACACCTTC. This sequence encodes CASSQDAYGTGRGYTF.

The CDR3 nucleotides read TGCAGTGCTTCCCCCCATATTAATCAGCCCCAGCATTTT. It yields the protein CSASPHINQPQHF. V gene TRBV20-1 combines with J gene TRBJ1-5; no definite D call. Per germline, CDR1 DFQATT and CDR2 SNEGSKA (reference sequence). The length of the CDR3 is 13 residues. Trimming removed 5 bases at V and 4 bases at J, with 12 bases between.